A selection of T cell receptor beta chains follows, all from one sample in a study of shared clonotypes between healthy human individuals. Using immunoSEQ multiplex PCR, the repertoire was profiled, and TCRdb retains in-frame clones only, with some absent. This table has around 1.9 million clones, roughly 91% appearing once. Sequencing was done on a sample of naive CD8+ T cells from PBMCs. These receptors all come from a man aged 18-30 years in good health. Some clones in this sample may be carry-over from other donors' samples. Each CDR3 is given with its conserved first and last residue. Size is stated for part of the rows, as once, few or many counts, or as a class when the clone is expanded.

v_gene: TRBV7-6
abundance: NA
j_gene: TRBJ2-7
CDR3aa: CASSFYSVAGAGEQYF

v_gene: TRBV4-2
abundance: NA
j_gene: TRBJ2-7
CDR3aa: CASSQGGRNSYEQYF

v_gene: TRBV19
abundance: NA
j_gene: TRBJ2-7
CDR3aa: CASSIDLSGRIYEQYF

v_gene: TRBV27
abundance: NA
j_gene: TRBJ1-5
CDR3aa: CASTGGGANQPQHF

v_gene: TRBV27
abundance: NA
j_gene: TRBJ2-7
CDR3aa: CASSLGLAGETSEQYF

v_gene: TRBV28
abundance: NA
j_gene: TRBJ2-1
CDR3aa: CASSFEASGRDLQWEQFF

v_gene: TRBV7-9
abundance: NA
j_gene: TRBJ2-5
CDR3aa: CASRQGTGRMKETQYF

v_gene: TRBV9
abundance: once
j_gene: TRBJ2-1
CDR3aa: CASSMGGFHNEQFF

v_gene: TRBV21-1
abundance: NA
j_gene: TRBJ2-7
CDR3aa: CASSRASWGLAEAYEQYF

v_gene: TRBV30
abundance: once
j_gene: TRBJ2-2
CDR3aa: CAWRLGAPGELFF

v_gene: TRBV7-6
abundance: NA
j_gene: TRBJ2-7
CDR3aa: CASSLEPGFSYEQYF

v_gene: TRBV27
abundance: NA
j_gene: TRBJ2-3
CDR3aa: CASSFFAGGDTQYF

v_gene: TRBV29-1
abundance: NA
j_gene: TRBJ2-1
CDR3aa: CSVVGGTGWEQFF

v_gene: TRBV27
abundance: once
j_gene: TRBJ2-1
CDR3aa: CASSFLDGGFENEQFF

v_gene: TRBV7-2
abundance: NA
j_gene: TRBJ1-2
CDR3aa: CASSLVPGLAIYGYTF

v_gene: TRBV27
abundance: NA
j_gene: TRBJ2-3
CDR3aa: CASSLLGGGGDTQYF

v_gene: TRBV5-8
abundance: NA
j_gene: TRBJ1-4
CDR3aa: CASSLEALDSYTNEKLFF

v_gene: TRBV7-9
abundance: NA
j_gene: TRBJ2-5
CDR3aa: CASSLGGQETQYF

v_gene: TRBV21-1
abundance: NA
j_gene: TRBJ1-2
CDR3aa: CASSNLPDGPYGYTF

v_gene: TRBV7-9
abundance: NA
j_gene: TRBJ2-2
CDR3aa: CASSYGGVTGAPATGELFF

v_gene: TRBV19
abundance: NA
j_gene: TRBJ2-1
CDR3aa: CASRGEGEAEQFF

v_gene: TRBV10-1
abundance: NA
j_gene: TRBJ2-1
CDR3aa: CASSGRAGSNEQFF

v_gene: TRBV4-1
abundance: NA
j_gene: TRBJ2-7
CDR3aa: CASSKRVRDTPRYEQYF

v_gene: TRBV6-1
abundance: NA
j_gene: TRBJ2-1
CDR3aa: CASSEGPRDNEQFF

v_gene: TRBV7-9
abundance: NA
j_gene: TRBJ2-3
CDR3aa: CASSPREGERTDTQYF

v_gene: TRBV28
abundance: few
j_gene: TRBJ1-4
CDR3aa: CASSRNNEKLFF

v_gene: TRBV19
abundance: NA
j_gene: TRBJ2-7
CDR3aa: CASSSWAGSYEQYF

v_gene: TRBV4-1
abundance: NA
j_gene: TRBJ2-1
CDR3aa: CASSHVAGAYNEQFF

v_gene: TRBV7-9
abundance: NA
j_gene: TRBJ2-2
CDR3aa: CASSNGGGELFF

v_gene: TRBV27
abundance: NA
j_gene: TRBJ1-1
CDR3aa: CASSLTGARTEAFF

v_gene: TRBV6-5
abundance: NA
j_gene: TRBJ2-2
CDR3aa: CASSYGSPAGELFF

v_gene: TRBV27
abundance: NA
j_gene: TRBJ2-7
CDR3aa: CASSLSFGTGSYEQYF

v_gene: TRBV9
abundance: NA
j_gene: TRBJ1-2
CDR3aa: CASSPGPGGSYGYTF

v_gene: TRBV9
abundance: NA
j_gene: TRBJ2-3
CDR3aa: CASSVQTTSTDTQYF

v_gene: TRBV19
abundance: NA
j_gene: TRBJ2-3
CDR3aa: CASSPRTRDTQYF

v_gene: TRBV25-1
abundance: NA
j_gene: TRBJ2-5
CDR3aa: CASSEGLVGDQYF

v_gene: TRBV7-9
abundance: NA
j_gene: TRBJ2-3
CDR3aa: CASSYPGPDTQYF

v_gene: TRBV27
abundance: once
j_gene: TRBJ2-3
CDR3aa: CASRGTETDTQYF

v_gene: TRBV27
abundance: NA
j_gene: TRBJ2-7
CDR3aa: CASSLSAGAYEQYF

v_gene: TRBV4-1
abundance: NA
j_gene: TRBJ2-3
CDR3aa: CASSQGQRDGDTQYF

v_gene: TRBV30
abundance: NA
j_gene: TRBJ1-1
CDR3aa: CAWQTGLEAFF

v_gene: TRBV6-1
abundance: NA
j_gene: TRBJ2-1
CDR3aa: CASSEEVRGFEQFF

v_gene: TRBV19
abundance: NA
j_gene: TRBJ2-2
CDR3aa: CASLTGGELFF

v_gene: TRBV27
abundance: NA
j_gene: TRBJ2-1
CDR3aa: CASIGLNEQFF

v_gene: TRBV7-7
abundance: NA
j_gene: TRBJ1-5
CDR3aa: CASSLGKSRTRKPQHF

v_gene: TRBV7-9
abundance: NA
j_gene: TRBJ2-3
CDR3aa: CASSPETKRTDTQYF

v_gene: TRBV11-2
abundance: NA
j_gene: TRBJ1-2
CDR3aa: CASSSLTGDGYGYTF

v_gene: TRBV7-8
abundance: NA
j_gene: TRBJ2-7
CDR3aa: CASSLGPGEGEQYF

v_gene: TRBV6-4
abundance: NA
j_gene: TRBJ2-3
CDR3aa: CASSDSPSGTTDTQYF

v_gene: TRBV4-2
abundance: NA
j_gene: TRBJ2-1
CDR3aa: CASITKTNEQFF

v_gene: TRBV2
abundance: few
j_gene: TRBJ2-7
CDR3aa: CASSEVRGGYEQYF

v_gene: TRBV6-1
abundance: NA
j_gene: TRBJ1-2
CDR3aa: CATARQGYGYTF